This T cell receptor (beta chain) derives from a study of blood T cell repertoires in COVID-19. About the study: Samples representing acute and convalescent COVID-19 were sourced from the United States, Italy and Spain. Sample material is recorded as cDNA or gDNA derived from T cells, B-cell-depleted T cells, or PBMCs.

Authors' processing steps: Researchers report that nucleated cell counts were estimated from reference gene primer amplification. The protocol was immunoSEQ multiplex PCR, while the TCRdb copy is restricted to in-frame clones and leaves out a portion. V and J calls plus clone size are reproduced from that table; the DNA served to infer D and trimming. Of 90,000 to 100,000 clones in the sample, 86% were seen once. V dropped 6 bases and J dropped 0 bases, with 17 bases sitting between them. Germline V gives CDR1 PRHDT, CDR2 FYEKMQ (reference sequence). The CDR3 consists of 16 residues. The chain couples TRBV13 to TRBJ2-5; maybe TRBD2 (5 bases). The receptor's source is a man in his forties or fifties with acute or convalescent COVID-19. The sample taken for sequencing was peripheral blood. CDR3 sequence reads: CASRAAVGSYQETQYF. The CDR3 bases are TGTGCCAGCAGGGCAGCGGTGGGGTCCTACCAAGAGACCCAGTACTTC. The full variable domain, its missing parts supplied by reference TRBV13 and TRBJ2-5, is AAGVIQSPRHLIKEKRETATLKCYPIPRHDTVYWYQQGPGQDPQFLISFYEKMQSDKGSIPDRFSAQQFSDYHSELNMSSLELGDSALYFCASRAAVGSYQETQYFGPGTRLLVL.